This T cell receptor beta chain was documented in a study of response to subunit inactivated influenza vaccine. This clonotype was counted between two and nine times. Its antigen is not known. Study findings and constraints: A suggestion made by the authors is that each seasonal influenza vaccination recruits few new T cells.

TCRdb independently ran MiXCR on the RT-PCR reads; one entry per CDR3 protein. Of fewer than 550,000 distinct CDR3 sequences detected, approximately 24% appear once; the ten largest clones hold about 1.9%. The receptor was isolated from a man aged 50 to 59 who received an inactivated influenza vaccine. Material: CD4+ T cells sorted from PBMCs, obtained 4 to 6 days after vaccination.

CDR3 nucleotide sequence: TGTGCCAGCAGTCAGGGACTACCCTACAATGAGCAGTTCTTC. Protein: CASSQGLPYNEQFF. The V gene is TRBV27, the J gene TRBJ2-1; 7 bases are a match to TRBD2. The CDR3 extends over 14 amino acids. The V segment lost 5 bases and the J segment 2 bases; nucleotides outside the gene matches: 3. Germline lookup yields CDR1 MNHEY and CDR2 SMNVEV (reference sequence).